Each of the 24 T cell receptor beta chains below was sequenced from the same sample in a study of cytomegalovirus exposure and HLA in healthy donors. 13 Jbeta primers and 60 Vbeta primers were used for the PCR. The method was immunoSEQ multiplex PCR; TCRdb's version includes in-frame clones alone and lacks a portion of them. This table has roughly 120,000 clones, approximately 67% appearing once. The sequencing sample was made of PBMCs. Receptors originate from a man aged 18 to 35 in good health and CMV-seropositive.

The chain combines TRBV5-1 with TRBJ2-7; a possible D gene is TRBD2 (7 bases). The V gene lost 2 bases and the J gene lost 3 bases, with 18 bases spanning the gap. The CDR3 extends over 16 amino acids. CDR1 and CDR2 (germline): SGHRS, YFSETQ. CDR3 in DNA: TGCGCCAGCAGCTTTCCCAGGGGCGGGGGCCTCTACGAGCAGTACTTC. Translation gives CASSFPRGGGLYEQYF.

This clone was seen a handful of times. V is TRBV7-6 and J is TRBJ1-1, with D maybe TRBD1 (5 bases). Trimming removed 3 bases from V and 3 bases from J, with 14 bases in between. The CDR3 covers 15 residues. Per germline, CDR1 SGHVS and CDR2 FNYEAQ. The CDR3 coding sequence is TGTGCCAGCAGCTTGGTTACGGGGGAGGACACTGAAGCTTTCTTT. Its translation is CASSLVTGEDTEAFF.

This chain links TRBV5-1 with TRBJ2-3; D remains ambiguous. Trimming removed 4 bases from V and 2 bases from J, with 11 bases in between. This CDR3 is 14 amino acids long. Germline values: CDR1 SGHRS, CDR2 YFSETQ. As DNA, the CDR3 is TGCGCCAGCAGCCCGGTGTCCGCCACAGATACGCAGTATTTT. It translates to CASSPVSATDTQYF.

In DNA form, the CDR3 reads TGTGCCAGCAGCGTAGCAGGGACAGGGGAGTTTGGGGCCAACGTCCTGACTTTC. Amino acids: CASSVAGTGEFGANVLTF. The genes are TRBV9 and TRBJ2-6; TRBD1 matches 10 bases. This CDR3 has 18 residues. Germline V gene lookup returns CDR1 SGDLS and CDR2 YYNGEE. The V and J ends lost 0 bases and 3 bases, in that order; junction bases with no gene match: 6.

The chain has TRBV19 and TRBJ1-2; 8 bases are shared with TRBD1. The CDR3 covers 14 residues. In germline, CDR1 is LNHDA, CDR2 SQIVND (reference sequence). V lost 4 bases and J lost 4; bases outside the gene matches: 5. CDR3 residues: CASSTRTGSYGYTF. DNA for the CDR3: TGTGCCAGTAGTACCCGGACAGGGTCCTATGGCTACACCTTC.

The chain recombines TRBV9 with TRBJ2-5, with 8 nucleotides matching TRBD1. The CDR3 is made up of 16 amino acids. Per the germline V gene, CDR1 is SGDLS and CDR2 is YYNGEE. V trimming: 4 bases; J trimming: 1 base; junction bases outside the gene matches: 9. This chain's CDR3 is CASSINTGGGQETQYF. CDR3 DNA sequence: TGTGCCAGCAGCATAAACACAGGGGGTGGCCAAGAGACCCAGTACTTC.

This clone came up a few times. This chain links TRBV9 with TRBJ1-2; D uncertain. The ends were cut back, 0 bases at V and 5 bases at J, with 8 bases in the middle. Germline lookup yields CDR1 SGDLS and CDR2 YYNGEE. The CDR3 covers 13 residues. For the CDR3, the DNA is TGTGCCAGCAGCGTAGCAGGTGTTTATGGCTACACCTTC. It translates to CASSVAGVYGYTF.

A few counts support this clone. The genes are TRBV7-2 and TRBJ2-1; TRBD2 aligns across 7 bases. The length of the CDR3 is 14 residues. Trimming removed 1 base from V and 5 bases from J; junction bases left unmatched: 2. Germline V gene lookup returns CDR1 SGHTA and CDR2 FQGNSA. The CDR3 is CASSLGGLNNEQFF. CDR3 bases: TGTGCCAGCAGCTTAGGGGGACTAAACAATGAGCAGTTCTTC.

As DNA, the CDR3 is TGTGCCAGCAGCTTAGGGGCGAGGTCACCCCTCCACTTT. It codes for CASSLGARSPLHF. This rearrangement joins TRBV7-3 to TRBJ1-6, with D possibly matching TRBD1 (5 bases). Germline V gene sequence: CDR1 SGHTA, CDR2 FQGTGA. The V and J ends lost 2 bases and 10 bases respectively, with 9 bases between them. This CDR3 has 13 residues.

The chain carries TRBV28 and TRBJ1-2, with 7 bases that match TRBD1. This CDR3 is built from 14 residues. Germline V lookup: CDR1 MDHEN, CDR2 SYDVKM. J was trimmed by 7 bases and V by 6 bases; bases with no gene match: 11. The DNA of the CDR3 is TGTGCCAGCAGCCCAGGACAGGCCACGGGTGGCTACACCTTC. Protein: CASSPGQATGGYTF.

V and J are TRBV7-9 and TRBJ2-2; the match to TRBD1 covers 7 bases. CDR1 SEHNR and CDR2 FQNEAQ come from the germline V gene (reference sequence). Unmatched junction bases numbered 1, after V lost 3 bases and J lost 6 bases. The CDR3 extends over 13 amino acids. CDR3 sequence: CASSFGTAGELFF. CDR3 bases: TGTGCCAGCAGCTTCGGGACAGCCGGGGAGCTGTTTTTT.

This chain uses TRBV2 with TRBJ2-1; D perhaps matches TRBD2 (7 bases). In germline, CDR1 is SNHLY, CDR2 FYNNEI. The CDR3 is 15 residues long. With 6 bases removed from V and 9 bases from J, the gap between germline ends came to 21 bases. This CDR3 is CASRPQWGGLVEQFF. The CDR3 DNA reads as TGTGCCAGCAGGCCCCAGTGGGGGGGGCTAGTTGAGCAGTTCTTC.

V is TRBV20-1 and J is TRBJ2-7, with 9 bases lining up with TRBD1. The CDR3 runs to 10 residues. Germline CDR1 DFQATT, CDR2 SNEGSKA (reference sequence). J lost 6 bases, V lost 7 bases, and 1 base had no gene match. CDR3 nucleotides: TGCAGTGTGACAGGGGGCGAGCAGTACTTC. It encodes CSVTGGEQYF.

The rearrangement joins TRBV9 to TRBJ1-6, with no clear D. The CDR3 spans 15 residues. V lost 1 base, J lost 0 bases, and 5 bases lay in between. The germline CDR1 and CDR2 sequences are SGDLS and YYNGEE. The CDR3 DNA reads as TGTGCCAGCAGCGTAAGGAGCTCCTATAATTCACCCCTCCACTTT. Protein product: CASSVRSSYNSPLHF.

This clone was seen a handful of times. The chain joins TRBV7-9 to TRBJ1-5, with a weak D call TRBD1 (5 bases). CDR3 length: 15 residues. Germline-derived CDR1 and CDR2 are SEHNR and FQNEAQ (reference sequence). V gave up 2 bases and J gave up 1 base, with 9 bases separating them. This chain's CDR3 is CASSLQGASNQPQHF. CDR3 bases: TGTGCCAGCAGCTTACAAGGGGCGAGCAATCAGCCCCAGCATTTT.

This sequence joins TRBV27 and TRBJ2-7; D possibly corresponds to TRBD2 (7 bases). Germline CDR1 reads MNHEY; CDR2 reads SMNVEV (reference sequence). V lost 2 bases to trimming and J lost 2 bases, with 16 bases between them. This CDR3 contains 16 residues. As DNA, the CDR3 is TGTGCCAGCAGTTTAAGGGCCCGGGGGGACACCTACGAGCAGTACTTC. It yields the protein CASSLRARGDTYEQYF.

V is TRBV2 and J is TRBJ1-1; TRBD1 might be the D (5 bases). Trimming cost V 5 bases and J 4 bases, with 14 bases left between them. There are 14 residues in the CDR3. Germline CDR1 is SNHLY and CDR2 is FYNNEI. CDR3 bases: TGTGCCAGCAGTCTTTTCGACAGTGGCACTGAAGCTTTCTTT. Encoded protein: CASSLFDSGTEAFF.

The V call is TRBV5-1, the J call TRBJ1-1, with TRBD1 as a possible D gene (5 bases). CDR3 length: 14 residues. Germline CDR1 reads SGHRS; CDR2 reads YFSETQ. Between the trimmed V and J ends, which lost 2 bases and 1 base, there was a span of 9 bases. CDR3 sequence: CASSLPGWNTEAFF. The DNA for the CDR3 is TGCGCCAGCAGCTTACCAGGGTGGAACACTGAAGCTTTCTTT.

The sample holds a few counts of this clone. The rearrangement links TRBV2 to TRBJ2-2; the match to TRBD2 covers 13 bases. The CDR3 covers 16 residues. Trimming took 5 bases from V and 4 from J; bases not matched to a gene: 4. Germline loops: CDR1 SNHLY, CDR2 FYNNEI. Written as DNA, the CDR3 is TGTGCCAGCAGTTGGACTAGCGGGGGCCTCACCGGGGAGCTGTTTTTT. Translation: CASSWTSGGLTGELFF.

This clone was observed a single time. The chain recombines TRBV5-4 with TRBJ2-2; possibly TRBD1 for D (5 bases). V lost 4 bases, J lost 6 bases, and 25 bases lay in between. Germline V gives CDR1 SGHNT, CDR2 YYREEE (reference sequence). This CDR3 comprises 18 residues. The chain's CDR3 is CASSPRRPWQGGAGELFF. CDR3 in DNA: TGTGCCAGCAGCCCCCGACGTCCGTGGCAGGGTGGCGCCGGGGAGCTGTTTTTT.

This chain joins TRBV10-2 and TRBJ2-1; TRBD2 matches 9 bases. The CDR3 covers 14 residues. Germline trimming cut 11 bases from V and 8 bases from J; bases unmatched to any gene: 13. Germline loops: CDR1 WSHSY, CDR2 SAAADI. CDR3 sequence (DNA): TGCGCCGCCGGGAAGGGCGGGGGGGAATATGAGCAGTTCTTC. Encoded protein: CAAGKGGGEYEQFF.

V gene TRBV29-1 combines with J gene TRBJ1-2; 7 positions match TRBD1. The CDR3 contains 14 residues. The V segment lost 4 bases and the J segment 0 bases; nucleotides outside the gene matches: 5. Per germline, CDR1 SQVTM and CDR2 ANQGSEA. The DNA for the CDR3 is TGCAGCGTTGCCCGGGACAGTGCTAACTATGGCTACACCTTC. Translated, it gives CSVARDSANYGYTF.

The genes are TRBV29-1 and TRBJ1-2, with D unresolved. Trimming pared 5 bases from V and 9 bases from J, leaving 13 bases between. Germline V gene sequence: CDR1 SQVTM, CDR2 ANQGSEA. The CDR3 is 11 residues long. CDR3 in DNA: TGCAGCGTTCATGCCCTCCAGAGCTACACCTTC. The encoded protein is CSVHALQSYTF.

The chain carries TRBV7-2 and TRBJ2-7; 8 bases are a match to TRBD2. The length of the CDR3 is 17 residues. In germline, CDR1 is SGHTA, CDR2 FQGNSA. The trim removed 3 bases at V and 3 bases at J, leaving 13 bases unmatched. The CDR3 here is CASSLVHPGTRGYEQYF. In DNA, the CDR3 is TGTGCCAGCAGCTTGGTGCACCCCGGGACTAGGGGCTACGAGCAGTACTTC.